The entry that follows covers one T cell receptor beta chain sequence. Antigen: not known. This record belongs to a study of regulatory T cells in long-lasting Graves disease. CDR1 is LGHNT and CDR2 is FRNRAP in the germline V gene. The CDR3 totals 13 residues. V lost 1 base and J 5 bases, leaving 6 bases between the germline ends. Relying on iRepertoire HTBI primers and Arm-PCR of CDR3 regions, the team built TCR beta libraries. As handled by the study authors: From all samples, identification returned 14 TRBJ and around 62 TRBV segments. Each CDR3 protein is one row after TCRdb ran MiXCR on the multiplex PCR reads. For this entry, the V and J calls and clone size follow TCRdb and not the study's own pipeline. The repertoire holds 310,000 or so distinct CDR3 sequences, with 20% to 25% as singletons. Time point in this sample: persistent/refractory GD, antithyroid drugs over 5 years with positive TRAb. Following extraction of RNA from PBMCs, that RNA was used to make the TCR library. EDTA tubes received approximately 9 milliliters of collected peripheral blood.

Findings and limits, study-wide: Relative to newly diagnosed Graves' patients, persistent ones had lower TCR diversity. Whereas about a thousand public clonotypes were shared by new patients, persistent patients shared more, at some 2,500.

The chain combines TRBV12-5 with TRBJ1-5, with D hard to call. The receptor was derived from a female donor with Graves disease. The specimen comprised peripheral blood mononuclear cells (PBMCs), sampled when the disease was refractory, from a patient treated with antithyroid drugs. CDR3: CASGLGVDQPQHF. The CDR3 bases are TGTGCTAGTGGTTTGGGGGTGGATCAGCCCCAGCATTTT.